Below, 32 T cell receptor beta chains from the same sample are listed, as sequenced in a study of T cells expressing NK-cell markers. TCRdb re-called the 5' RACE reads; one entry per CDR3 protein, DNA not given. The sample data list 300,000 or so distinct CDR3 sequences. The sequencing sample was made of blood T cells: a sorted CD56 or NKG2C T cell subset, CD4+ or CD8+ T cells, or bulk PBMC T cells (not recorded which). The receptors here all came from a woman between 18 and 69 years old in good health.

The J gene is TRBJ1-4, the V gene TRBV7-2; TCRdb's assignment of TRBD1 cannot be checked, as there is no DNA. The CDR3 is 15 residues long. Germline V lookup: CDR1 SGHTA, CDR2 FQGNSA. This chain's CDR3 is CASSPGYTTNEKLFF.

This chain connects TRBV28 to TRBJ2-4; TCRdb's D call of TRBD1 is untestable without DNA. The CDR3 loop spans 15 amino acids. Germline CDR1 is MDHEN and CDR2 is SYDVKM. CDR3 region: CASSRQDLAKNIQYF.

V gene TRBV11-2 combines with J gene TRBJ1-5. There are 19 residues in the CDR3. In germline, CDR1 is SGHAT, CDR2 FQNNGV. CDR3 region: CASSATRDYNTYSNQPQHF.

J is TRBJ2-2 and V is TRBV9. Germline V gene sequence: CDR1 SGDLS, CDR2 YYNGEE. The CDR3 loop spans 13 amino acids. This CDR3 reads CASSVAPDGELFF.

J is TRBJ2-1 and V is TRBV6-1; TCRdb's assignment of TRBD2 cannot be checked, as there is no DNA. Per the germline V gene, CDR1 is MNHNS and CDR2 is SASEGT. CDR3 length: 17 amino acids. CDR3 in amino acids: CASSLRGGKTSANEQFF.

This sequence joins TRBV11-1 and TRBJ2-6; TCRdb returns TRBD1, unconfirmable since there is no DNA. The CDR3 spans 18 residues. From germline, CDR1 is SGHAT and CDR2 FQDESV (reference sequence). The CDR3 is CASSRRTGPSLGANVLTF.

This chain joins TRBV6-2 or TRBV6-3 and TRBJ1-1; TCRdb lists TRBD1, though no DNA is available to test this call. CDR3 length: 13 amino acids. In germline, CDR1 is MNHEY, CDR2 SVGEGT. The CDR3 reads CAGSDTGPDEAFF.

V and J are TRBV5-1 and TRBJ2-3. Germline CDR1 SGHRS, CDR2 YFSETQ. This CDR3 region has 12 residues. CDR3 protein: CASSNDRNTQYF.

CDR3 amino acids: CASRRSGGASSTDTQYF. The chain couples TRBV7-2 to TRBJ2-3; TCRdb designates TRBD1, a call that cannot be tested without DNA. Germline CDR1 SGHTA, CDR2 FQGNSA. CDR3 length equals 17 residues. Drawing the rest from reference TRBV7-2 and TRBJ2-3, the complete variable domain is GAGVSQSPSNKVTEKGKDVELRCDPISGHTALYWYRQSLGQGLEFLIYFQGNSAPDKSGLPSDRFSAERTGGSVSTLTIQRTQQEDSAVYLCASRRSGGASSTDTQYFGPGTRLTVL.

The genes are TRBV12-3 or TRBV12-4 and TRBJ2-1. The CDR3 runs 12 residues. This CDR3 is CASSDTNNEQFF.

The gene calls are TRBV29-1 and TRBJ2-1; with no DNA, the TCRdb D assignment of TRBD1 cannot be verified. The CDR3 extends over 18 amino acids. Looked up from germline, CDR1 is SQVTM and CDR2 is ANQGSEA. The CDR3 loop is CSVRRDKGVLSSYNEQFF.

V and J are TRBV12-3 or TRBV12-4 and TRBJ1-2. The length of the CDR3 is 12 residues. The CDR3 reads CASTGSVYGYTF.

The chain is built from TRBV7-3 and TRBJ1-1. Germline CDR1 is SGHTA and CDR2 is FQGTGA. This CDR3 spans 16 amino acids. CDR3: CASSLGTAGGITEAFF.

The V gene is TRBV19, the J gene TRBJ2-3. The CDR3 contains 13 residues. Looked up from germline, CDR1 is LNHDA and CDR2 is SQIVND (reference sequence). CDR3: CASSTQRTDTQYF.

The chain uses TRBV7-2 and TRBJ2-1; there is no DNA to check the TCRdb D call of TRBD1. Germline assignment: CDR1 SGHTA and CDR2 FQGNSA. This CDR3 is built from 17 residues. CDR3 amino acids: CASSLVWGPGSYNEQFF.

The rearrangement joins TRBV2 to TRBJ2-2; checking the TCRdb D call of TRBD2 is not possible without DNA. The CDR3 sequence is 14 residues long. Per germline, CDR1 SNHLY and CDR2 FYNNEI. The CDR3 reads CASSREGSTGELFF.

This CDR3 is CASSYGSVAGELFF. This sequence joins TRBV6-5 and TRBJ2-2. Looked up from germline, CDR1 is MNHEY and CDR2 is SVGAGI. The CDR3 contains 14 residues.

V is TRBV20-1 and J is TRBJ2-1; the D call of TRBD1 rests on TCRdb alone, since no DNA is present to check it. Germline V gene sequence: CDR1 DFQATT, CDR2 SNEGSKA (reference sequence). This CDR3 spans 17 amino acids. CDR3 in amino acids: CSIDGQGGSGGYNEQFF.

This chain uses TRBV27 with TRBJ1-6; TCRdb's assignment of TRBD1 cannot be checked, as there is no DNA. Germline V gives CDR1 MNHEY, CDR2 SMNVEV (reference sequence). This CDR3 has 13 residues. Here the CDR3 reads CASGAGGISPLHF.

The chain has TRBV6-1 and TRBJ1-6. The germline gives CDR1 MNHNS, CDR2 SASEGT. This CDR3 contains 13 residues. Here the CDR3 reads CASSRAPDSPLHF.

This chain joins TRBV5-1 and TRBJ2-5; TCRdb gives TRBD2 as the D gene, but with no DNA this cannot be confirmed. Germline lookup yields CDR1 SGHRS and CDR2 YFSETQ. This CDR3 region has 17 residues. The CDR3 sequence is CASSLGGAGGVQETQYF. Full variable domain (missing parts from reference TRBV5-1 and TRBJ2-5): KAGVTQTPRYLIKTRGQQVTLSCSPISGHRSVSWYQQTPGQGLQFLFEYFSETQRNKGNFPGRFSGRQFSNSRSEMNVSTLELGDSALYLCASSLGGAGGVQETQYFGPGTRLLVL.

This chain uses TRBV12-3 or TRBV12-4 with TRBJ2-5; the TRBD2 assignment by TCRdb is unverifiable without DNA. The CDR3 runs to 15 residues. This CDR3 is CASSFGSSGEETQYF.

The chain carries TRBV11-2 and TRBJ1-5; checking the TCRdb D call of TRBD1 is not possible without DNA. This CDR3 has 14 amino acids. Germline V gene data show CDR1 as SGHAT and CDR2 as FQNNGV. CDR3: CASSLASGNQPQHF.

J is TRBJ1-5 and V is TRBV5-1; the TRBD1 assignment by TCRdb is unverifiable without DNA. The CDR3 sequence is 14 residues long. Germline lookup yields CDR1 SGHRS and CDR2 YFSETQ. CDR3 protein: CASSLAPGSQPQHF.

The chain uses TRBV3-1 and TRBJ2-3; the D gene TCRdb calls, TRBD1, cannot be checked with no DNA. CDR1 is LGHDT, CDR2 YNNKEL, per germline (reference sequence). The length of the CDR3 is 19 residues. The CDR3 protein is CASSRQGASRSGDTDTQYF.

V is TRBV4-2 and J is TRBJ2-3; TCRdb lists TRBD1, though no DNA is available to test this call. The CDR3 runs to 15 residues. The germline V gene has CDR1 LGHNA and CDR2 YNFKEQ. CDR3 protein: CASSQEGQSTDTQYF.

This chain joins TRBV10-3 and TRBJ1-2. The V gene's germline CDR1 is ENHRY and CDR2 SYGVKD. CDR3 length: 14 amino acids. CDR3 protein: CAISESAGNYGYTF.

V gene TRBV11-2 combines with J gene TRBJ1-2; TCRdb's D call, TRBD1, is unchecked because there is no DNA. The CDR3 loop spans 13 amino acids. Per germline, CDR1 SGHAT and CDR2 FQNNGV. The CDR3 here is CASSPRVGDGYTF.

The chain employs TRBV6-5 and TRBJ1-6; TCRdb calls TRBD1, which cannot be checked without DNA. CDR1 MNHEY and CDR2 SVGAGI come from the germline V gene. This CDR3 is built from 15 residues. CDR3 residues: CASSYGGTGDSPLHF.

The chain carries TRBV20-1 and TRBJ2-7; TCRdb picks TRBD2, but there is no DNA to check that call. The CDR3 has 12 amino acids. From germline, CDR1 is DFQATT and CDR2 SNEGSKA (reference sequence). CDR3 protein: CSASGRVYEQYF.

The gene calls are TRBV3-1 and TRBJ2-2; TCRdb names TRBD1, which stays unverified in the absence of DNA. The CDR3 length is 14 residues. Germline-derived CDR1 and CDR2 are LGHDT and YNNKEL (reference sequence). The CDR3 loop reads CASRRQDLTGELFF.

This chain uses TRBV7-2 with TRBJ2-7; TCRdb proposes TRBD1, but this gene call is untestable without DNA. The CDR3 length is 14 residues. From germline, CDR1 is SGHTA and CDR2 FQGNSA. The CDR3 loop reads CASSVTGYGYEQYF.